This TCR beta chain was identified in a study of monozygotic twins with inflammatory bowel disease. Points from the study as a whole: Treatment differences in immunosuppression may have added variability to the repertoires of patients. Using the inverse Simpson index, IBD patients had lower TCRbeta diversity than healthy co-twins. Compared with healthy twins, IBD patients shared fewer clonotypes with others, especially with disease activity.

For every TCR library, approximately 3,300 ng of total RNA was used. TCRdb re-called the 5' RACE reads and catalogs CDR3 proteins one per entry, DNA excluded. Recorded for this sample: 310,000 or so distinct CDR3 sequences. Germline CDR1 LGHDT, CDR2 YNNKEL (reference sequence). CDR3 size: 18 residues. Details on this clonotype: As yet, its antigen is unknown.

The specimen was blood. This TCR came from a human donor with ulcerative colitis or Crohn's disease, or a healthy co-twin of an affected twin (not recorded which). The rearrangement uses TRBV3-1 and TRBJ2-1; TCRdb picks TRBD2, but there is no DNA to check that call. CDR3 protein: CASSQDGLEAGYFNEQFF.